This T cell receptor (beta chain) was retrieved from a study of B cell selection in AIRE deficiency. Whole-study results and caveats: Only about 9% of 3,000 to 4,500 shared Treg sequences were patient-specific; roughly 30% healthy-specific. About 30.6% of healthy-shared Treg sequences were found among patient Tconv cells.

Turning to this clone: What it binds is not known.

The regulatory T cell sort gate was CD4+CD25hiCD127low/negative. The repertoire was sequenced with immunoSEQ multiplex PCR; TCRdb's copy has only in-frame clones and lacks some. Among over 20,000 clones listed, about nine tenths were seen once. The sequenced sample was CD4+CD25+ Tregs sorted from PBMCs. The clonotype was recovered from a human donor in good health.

CDR3 DNA sequence: TGTGCCAGTAGTACCAAAGGACAGGCAAGCTCCTACGAGCAGTACTTC. Residues: CASSTKGQASSYEQYF. The chain employs TRBV19 and TRBJ2-7; 7 bases are shared with TRBD1. Unmatched junction bases numbered 9, after V lost 4 bases and J lost 0 bases. CDR1 LNHDA and CDR2 SQIVND come from the germline V gene (reference sequence). This CDR3 region has 16 residues.